Ten or more counts support the clone carrying this TCR beta chain. As yet, its antigen is unknown. The data stem from a study of neurological immune-mediated disorders. Overall study results and limits: No sharing of CDR3 amino acid sequences was observed among expanded clones across subjects, suggesting private repertoires in all groups.

The CDR3 extends over 11 amino acids. From germline, CDR1 is SQVTM and CDR2 ANQGSEA. V was pared by 5 bases and J by 6 bases, with 7 bases between. From the 5' RACE reads, TCRdb called clonotypes with MiXCR, one entry per CDR3 protein. The table includes fewer than 30,000 distinct CDR3 sequences, 20% to 25% detected once. The chain is built from TRBV29-1 and TRBJ2-2, with D unresolved. The TCR originated in a woman aged 55-70 years in good health. Sequencing input: PBMCs. The CDR3 here is CSVIRAGELFF. CDR3 nucleotides: TGCAGCGTTATTAGGGCCGGGGAGCTGTTTTTT.